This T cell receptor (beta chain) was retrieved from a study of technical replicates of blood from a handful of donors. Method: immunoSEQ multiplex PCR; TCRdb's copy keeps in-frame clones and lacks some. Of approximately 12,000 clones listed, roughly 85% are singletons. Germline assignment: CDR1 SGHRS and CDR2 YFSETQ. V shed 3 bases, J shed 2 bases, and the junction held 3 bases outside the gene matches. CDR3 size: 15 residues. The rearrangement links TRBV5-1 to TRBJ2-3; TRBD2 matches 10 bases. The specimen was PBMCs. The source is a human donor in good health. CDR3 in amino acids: CASSSLAGPTDTQYF. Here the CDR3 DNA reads TGCGCCAGCAGCTCACTAGCGGGACCCACAGATACGCAGTATTTT.